In this sample, the clone carrying this TCR beta chain turned up a few times. The antigen is unknown. Cells sorted as Tregs were CD4+, CD25+ and CD127-/low. Overall study results and limits: Whole repertoires were not studied in the larger cohort, only one V-J beta rearrangement. Greatest tumor Treg TCR overlap was with tumor naive CD4+ cells. Tumor memory CD4+ T cell TCR gene usage clustered with blood and lymph node memory CD4+ cells and lymph node naive CD4+ cells.

Germline V gene data show CDR1 as SGDLS and CDR2 as YYNGEE. The junction had 5 bases not matched to a gene; V was cut back by 4 bases and J by 0 bases. This CDR3 is 15 amino acids long. Constant-region reverse primers amplified full-length variable regions, followed by semi-nested Nested Universal Primer A PCR. Via MiXCR, TCRdb re-called the 5' RACE reads, giving one row per CDR3 protein. The repertoire holds about 10,000 distinct CDR3 sequences, 40% to 55% seen once, with roughly 3% in the top ten. The V and J genes are TRBV9 and TRBJ2-5, with 8 bases identical to TRBD2. This TCR was sampled from a female donor with breast cancer. Sample: Tregs sorted from a lymph node. The CDR3 DNA follows: TGTGCCAGCAGCAGACTAGCGTCTTACCAAGAGACCCAGTACTTC. It yields the protein CASSRLASYQETQYF. The full variable domain, with the rest looked up from reference TRBV9 and TRBJ2-5, is DSGVTQTPKHLITATGQRVTLRCSPRSGDLSVYWYQQSLDQGLQFLIQYYNGEERAKGNILERFSAQQFPDLHSELNLSSLELGDSALYFCASSRLASYQETQYFGPGTRLLVL.